Listed below are T cell receptor beta chains from one sample, sequenced in a study of cytomegalovirus exposure and HLA in healthy donors. Clones were read by immunoSEQ multiplex PCR, and TCRdb kept only the in-frame ones, dropping some. The table lists hundreds of thousands of clones, roughly 89% of them singletons. Sample: PBMCs. These receptors came from a woman in her late teens or twenties in good health and CMV-seronegative. CDR3s include the opening cysteine and the closing phenylalanine or tryptophan. Expanded clones are given a class, and other clones once, few, many or no size at all.

once	11	TRBV29-1	TRBJ2-5	CSVGGEETQYF
.	17	TRBV28	TRBJ2-1	CASSLYYAGRTPNEQFF
.	15	TRBV6-5	TRBJ2-1	CASSPGTSGTNEQFF
.	15	TRBV7-6	TRBJ1-5	CASSLSLGGDQPQHF
.	14	TRBV6-5	TRBJ2-5	CASSSPVLTETQYF
.	14	TRBV30	TRBJ1-2	CAWSWRQGLYGYTF
.	13	TRBV6-1	TRBJ1-2	CASSPTGQIGYTF
.	14	TRBV2	TRBJ1-5	CASGAGVSNQPQHF
.	15	TRBV19	TRBJ1-2	CAIQSLRGGSNGYTF
.	15	TRBV6-1	TRBJ1-1	CASSAFRERNTEAFF
few	13	TRBV25-1	TRBJ1-2	CASSEDSVYGYTF
.	17	TRBV9	TRBJ1-1	CASRSLYPRAGNTEAFF
.	16	TRBV7-6	TRBJ2-1	CASSPRGASGYNEQFF
.	16	TRBV6-4	TRBJ2-1	CASSPRPRSLLNEQFF
few	13	TRBV14	TRBJ1-2	CASSQDLDADYTF
.	15	TRBV28	TRBJ2-3	CASSLESPRGDTQYF
.	18	TRBV28	TRBJ2-7	CASSATTSGYALGSEQYF
.	16	TRBV11-2	TRBJ2-3	CASSSYRGAGTDTQYF
.	14	TRBV5-1	TRBJ2-1	CASSSATSRNEQFF
.	15	TRBV2	TRBJ2-7	CASSESTSGSRKQYF